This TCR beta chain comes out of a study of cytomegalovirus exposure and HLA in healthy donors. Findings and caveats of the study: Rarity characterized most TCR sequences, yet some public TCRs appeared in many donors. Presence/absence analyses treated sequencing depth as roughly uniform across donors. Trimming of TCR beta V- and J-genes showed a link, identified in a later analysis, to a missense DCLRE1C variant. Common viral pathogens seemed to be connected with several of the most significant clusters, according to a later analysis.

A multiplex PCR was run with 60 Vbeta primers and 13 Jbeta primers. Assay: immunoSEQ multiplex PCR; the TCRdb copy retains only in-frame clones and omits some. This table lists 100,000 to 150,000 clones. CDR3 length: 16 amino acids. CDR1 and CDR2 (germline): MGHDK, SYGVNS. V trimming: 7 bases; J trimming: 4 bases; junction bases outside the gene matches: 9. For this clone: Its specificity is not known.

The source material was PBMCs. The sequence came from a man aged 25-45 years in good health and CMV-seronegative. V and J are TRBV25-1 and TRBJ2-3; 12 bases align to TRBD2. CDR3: CASTIGGLAGPDTQYF. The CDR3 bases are TGTGCCAGCACCATCGGGGGACTAGCGGGCCCAGATACGCAGTATTTT.